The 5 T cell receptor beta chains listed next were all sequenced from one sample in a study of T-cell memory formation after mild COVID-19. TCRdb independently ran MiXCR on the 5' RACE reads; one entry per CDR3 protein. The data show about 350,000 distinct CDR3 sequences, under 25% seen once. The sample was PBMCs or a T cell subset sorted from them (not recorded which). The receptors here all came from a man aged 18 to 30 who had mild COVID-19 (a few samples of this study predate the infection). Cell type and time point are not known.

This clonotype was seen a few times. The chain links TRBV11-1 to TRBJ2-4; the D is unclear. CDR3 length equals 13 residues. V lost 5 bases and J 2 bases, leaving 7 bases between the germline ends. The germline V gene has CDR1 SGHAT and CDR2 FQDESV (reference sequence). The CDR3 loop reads CASSGLSKNIQYF. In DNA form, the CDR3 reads TGTGCCAGCAGCGGGCTCTCCAAAAACATTCAGTACTTC.

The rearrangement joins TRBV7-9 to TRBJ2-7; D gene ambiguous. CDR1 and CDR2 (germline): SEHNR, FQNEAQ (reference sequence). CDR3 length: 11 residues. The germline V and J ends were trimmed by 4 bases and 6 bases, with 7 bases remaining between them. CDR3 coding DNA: TGTGCCAGCAGCTCACGTGGCGAGCAGTACTTC. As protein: CASSSRGEQYF.

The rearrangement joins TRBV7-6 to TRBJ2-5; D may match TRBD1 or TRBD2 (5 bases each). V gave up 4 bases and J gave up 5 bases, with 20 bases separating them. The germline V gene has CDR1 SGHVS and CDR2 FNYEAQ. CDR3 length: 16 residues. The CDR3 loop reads CASSSSRPGLGETQYF. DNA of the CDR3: TGTGCCAGCAGCTCCTCCCGGCCGGGGCTGGGCGAGACCCAGTACTTC.

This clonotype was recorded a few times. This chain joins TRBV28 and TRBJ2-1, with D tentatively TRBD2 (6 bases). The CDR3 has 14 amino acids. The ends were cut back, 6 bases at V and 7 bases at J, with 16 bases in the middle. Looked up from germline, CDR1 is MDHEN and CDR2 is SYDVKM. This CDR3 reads CASSSRGAKNEQFF. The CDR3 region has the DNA TGTGCCAGCAGCTCCCGCGGGGCTAAAAATGAGCAGTTCTTC.

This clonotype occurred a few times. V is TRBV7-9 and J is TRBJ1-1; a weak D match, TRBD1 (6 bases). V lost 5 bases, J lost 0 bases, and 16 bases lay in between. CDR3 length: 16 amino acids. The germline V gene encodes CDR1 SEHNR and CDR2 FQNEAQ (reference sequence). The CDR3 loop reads CASSAARQAVNTEAFF. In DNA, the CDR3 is TGTGCCAGCAGCGCCGCCCGACAGGCCGTGAACACTGAAGCTTTCTTT.